The clone carrying this T cell receptor beta chain has a handful of counts. The target antigen is unknown. This record comes from a study of T cell repertoires in cytomegalovirus infection. General study results and limits: Dominating the ex vivo response were HLA-C-restricted CMV-specific TCR beta clonotypes.

TCRdb reanalysed the reads using MiXCR and keeps one entry per CDR3 protein. Of fewer than 900,000 distinct CDR3 sequences listed, 25% to 35% are singletons. This sequence originates from a human donor in good health (CMV status not recorded). Some clones in this sample may be carry-over from other donors' samples. This sample comprised cultured CD8+ T cells from PBMCs, obtained from culture after CMV antigen stimulation.

The CDR3 bases are TGTGCCAGCACCAACACCGGACAGGGGGCGAACACCGGGGAGCTGTTTTTT. It translates to CASTNTGQGANTGELFF. The rearrangement links TRBV2 to TRBJ2-2; the match to TRBD1 covers 10 bases. This CDR3 comprises 17 residues. Germline assignment: CDR1 SNHLY and CDR2 FYNNEI. V shed 7 bases and J 0 bases; nucleotides not matched to a gene: 8.